A selection of T cell receptor beta chains follows, all from one sample in a study of T-cell memory formation after mild COVID-19. MiXCR, run by TCRdb on the 5' RACE reads, gives a single entry per CDR3 protein. The data show approximately 150,000 distinct CDR3 sequences, about 14% seen once. Sequencing was performed on PBMCs or a T cell subset sorted from them (not recorded which). The receptors shown here come from an adult woman who had mild COVID-19 (a few samples of this study predate the infection). Cell type and time point are not known. The CDR3 runs from the conserved cysteine through the conserved F or W. D genes are given only for firm matches. Clone size is not always given. Where it is, it says once, few, many or a class for expanded clones.

v_gene,abundance,j_gene,d_gene,CDR3nt,CDR3aa
TRBV20-1,few,TRBJ2-7,-,TGCAGTGCTAGAGGGGGGCAGGGCTGGAGCTCCTACGAGCAGTACTTC,CSARGGQGWSSYEQYF
TRBV5-1,few,TRBJ1-4,-,TGCGCCAGCAGCTCCAATCCGGGCGTCAATGAAAAACTGTTTTTT,CASSSNPGVNEKLFF
TRBV4-1,-,TRBJ2-3,-,TGCGCCAGCAGGCCTTTCGACCTAGGAGGTGCAGATACGCAGTATTTT,CASRPFDLGGADTQYF
TRBV14,few,TRBJ1-1,-,TGTGCCAGCAGCCTCATGGGGATGAACACTGAAGCTTTCTTT,CASSLMGMNTEAFF
TRBV5-1,few,TRBJ1-1,-,TGCGCCAGCAGCTTCCAGAGGTACACTGAAGCTTTCTTT,CASSFQRYTEAFF
TRBV29-1,-,TRBJ2-2,-,TGCAGCGTGATTCCCGGGACAAAAACCGGGGAGCTGTTTTTT,CSVIPGTKTGELFF
TRBV5-5,few,TRBJ2-1,TRBD1,TGTGCCAGCAGCTCCGGGACAGGGGTTAGGGATGAGCAGTTCTTC,CASSSGTGVRDEQFF
TRBV29-1,-,TRBJ2-7,TRBD1,TGCAGCGTTGAGGAGCCTGGGACAGCGAACTACGAGCAGTACTTC,CSVEEPGTANYEQYF
TRBV7-6,-,TRBJ2-7,TRBD2,TGTGCCAGCAGCTTAACTAGCGGAGAGACCTACGAGCAGTACTTC,CASSLTSGETYEQYF
TRBV7-3,-,TRBJ1-1,TRBD1,TGTGCCAGCAGCTCAAGAGTATTCGGACAGGGGGACACTGAAGCTTTCTTT,CASSSRVFGQGDTEAFF
TRBV29-1,-,TRBJ2-1,-,TGCAGCGTTGTCATCCACGGGCAGTTCTTC,CSVVIHGQFF
TRBV25-1,few,TRBJ2-2,-,TGTGCCGCCGGGGGAGTGACCGGGGAGCTGTTTTTT,CAAGGVTGELFF
TRBV6-2/TRBV6-3,-,TRBJ1-2,-,TGTGCCAGCAGTTACCACAACTATGGCTACACCTTC,CASSYHNYGYTF
TRBV29-1,-,TRBJ2-1,-,TGCAGCGTTGCCCAGATGTTATCCTACAATGAGCAGTTCTTC,CSVAQMLSYNEQFF
TRBV9,few,TRBJ2-2,TRBD1,TGTGCCAGCAGCGTAGCTGGCAGGGGGACGAAAGCCGGGGAGCTGTTTTTT,CASSVAGRGTKAGELFF
TRBV7-3,few,TRBJ2-1,-,TGTGCCAGCAGCAGCTCCCGGGGAAATGAGCAGTTCTTC,CASSSSRGNEQFF
TRBV7-2,-,TRBJ2-2,TRBD1,TGTGCCAGCAGCCTCCAGGGGGACACCGGGGAGCTGTTTTTT,CASSLQGDTGELFF
TRBV3-1,-,TRBJ2-1,TRBD2,TGTGCCAGCAGCTTACTAGCGGGGGGGCCCGATGAGCAGTTCTTC,CASSLLAGGPDEQFF
TRBV29-1,-,TRBJ1-2,-,TGCAGCGTTCTCCTAACTCAGTCAGGGATTAACTATGGCTACACCTTC,CSVLLTQSGINYGYTF
TRBV5-6,-,TRBJ2-2,-,TGTGCCAGCAGCTTAAGTCAGGACTGGGGCACGAACACCGGGGAGCTGTTTTTT,CASSLSQDWGTNTGELFF
TRBV6-5,once,TRBJ1-2,-,TGTGCCAGCAGCCCAGGATCGGGAGCTAACTATGGCTACACCTTC,CASSPGSGANYGYTF
TRBV12-3/TRBV12-4,-,TRBJ2-2,-,TGTGCCAGCAGTTCGGGAGTCAAGGCGACCGGGGAGCTGTTTTTT,CASSSGVKATGELFF
TRBV29-1,-,TRBJ2-3,TRBD2,TGCAGCGTCATAAGCGGGGAGCGGACAGATACGCAGTATTTT,CSVISGERTDTQYF
TRBV10-3,-,TRBJ2-7,-,TGTGCCATCAGTGACCCCGGACCGTCCTCCTACGAGCAGTACTTC,CAISDPGPSSYEQYF
TRBV18,few,TRBJ1-2,-,TGTGCCAGCTCACCAGGCGGCAGGGGATTAGTTGGCTACACCTTC,CASSPGGRGLVGYTF
TRBV7-6,few,TRBJ2-1,-,TGTGCCAGCAGCTCCTTTAGCGGACACAATGAGCAGTTCTTC,CASSSFSGHNEQFF
TRBV6-6,-,TRBJ1-2,TRBD1,TGTGCCAGCAACTTACAGGGGGCGGATGGCTACACCTTC,CASNLQGADGYTF
TRBV5-4,-,TRBJ2-7,TRBD1,TGTGCCAGCAGAAGGACAGGGGCCTACGAGCAGTACTTC,CASRRTGAYEQYF
TRBV7-9,many,TRBJ2-1,-,TGTGCCAGCAGCCACTCTAGCGAGAGCGCCTACAATGAGCAGTTCTTC,CASSHSSESAYNEQFF
TRBV6-5,-,TRBJ2-7,TRBD1,TGTGCCAGCAGTCCTGGTGCAGGGGGCATCTACGAGCAGTACTTC,CASSPGAGGIYEQYF
TRBV12-3/TRBV12-4,-,TRBJ2-5,-,TGTGCCAGCAGAGGGACCGGGCCCCAGTACTTC,CASRGTGPQYF
TRBV19,-,TRBJ2-2,-,TGTGCCAGTAGTATCCCCGGGGAGCTGTTTTTT,CASSIPGELFF
TRBV5-1,many,TRBJ2-7,-,TGCGCCAGCAGCTCAGACACTTCTTACGAGCAGTACTTC,CASSSDTSYEQYF
TRBV15,-,TRBJ2-5,TRBD2,TGTGCCACCAGACCCGGGACTAGCGGATCAGATGGTAGGGAGACCCAGTACTTC,CATRPGTSGSDGRETQYF
TRBV20-1,few,TRBJ2-3,-,TGCAGTGCTAGAGAGGACTCGCAACTACCCGGTACGCAGTATTTT,CSAREDSQLPGTQYF
TRBV12-3/TRBV12-4,-,TRBJ2-3,-,TGTGCCAGCAGTTTAGGGCTAGCAAATACGCAGTATTTT,CASSLGLANTQYF
TRBV15,-,TRBJ2-3,-,TGTGCCACCAGCAGAGATAGGGGCGGGAGCACAGATACGCAGTATTTT,CATSRDRGGSTDTQYF
TRBV4-1,many,TRBJ2-5,TRBD2,TGCGCCAGCAGCCGGACTAGCGGGGGGTCCGAGACCCAGTACTTC,CASSRTSGGSETQYF
TRBV12-3/TRBV12-4,-,TRBJ1-1,-,TGTGCCACCCAGAGGGGGGACACTGAAGCTTTCTTT,CATQRGDTEAFF
TRBV12-3/TRBV12-4,-,TRBJ2-3,TRBD2,TGTGCCAGCAGGCGTAGCGGGGAGTTTGCTTCTACGCAGTATTTT,CASRRSGEFASTQYF
TRBV5-1,-,TRBJ1-5,-,TGCGCCAGCAGCTTAGAGGGGGGCAATCAGCCCCAGCATTTT,CASSLEGGNQPQHF
TRBV12-3/TRBV12-4,few,TRBJ2-7,TRBD2,TGTGCCAGCAGATGGGGACTAGCGGGAGGGGACGAGCAGTACTTC,CASRWGLAGGDEQYF
TRBV12-3/TRBV12-4,-,TRBJ2-1,TRBD1,TGTGCCAGCAGTGCCGGGACAGACAATGAGCAGTTCTTC,CASSAGTDNEQFF
TRBV3-1,-,TRBJ2-1,TRBD1,TGTGCCAGCAGCCCCAGTTCGCGACAGGGAACCTACAATGAGCAGTTCTTC,CASSPSSRQGTYNEQFF